Listed below are T cell receptor beta chains from one sample, sequenced in a study of blood T cell repertoires in COVID-19. Data came from immunoSEQ multiplex PCR; TCRdb stores just in-frame clones and leaves some out. The sample records fewer than 200,000 clones, 79% being singletons. Source material: peripheral blood. Receptor source: a woman aged 55 to 70 with COVID-19, enrolled during active disease. CDR3s include the opening cysteine and the closing phenylalanine or tryptophan. D genes are given only for firm matches. Clone size, where shown, is once, few, many, or a class for clones that have expanded.

d_call: TRBD1
j_call: TRBJ1-2
clone_size: many
v_call: TRBV3-1/TRBV3-2
cdr3_nt: TGTGCCAGCAGCCCTGGATCGGGACAGGGCTATGGCTACACCTTC
cdr3_aa: CASSPGSGQGYGYTF

d_call: -
j_call: TRBJ1-1
clone_size: -
v_call: TRBV18
cdr3_nt: TGTGCCAGCTCACTCCTCTTACGGGACACTGAAGCTTTCTTT
cdr3_aa: CASSLLLRDTEAFF

d_call: -
j_call: TRBJ1-3
clone_size: -
v_call: TRBV30
cdr3_nt: TGTGCCTGGAGTGTATTGAGGGCAGGGGCAGGAAACACCATATATTTT
cdr3_aa: CAWSVLRAGAGNTIYF

d_call: TRBD1
j_call: TRBJ1-4
clone_size: -
v_call: TRBV5-1
cdr3_nt: TGCGCCAGCAGCTTACAGGGGGCCCCTAATGAAAAACTGTTTTTT
cdr3_aa: CASSLQGAPNEKLFF

d_call: TRBD2
j_call: TRBJ2-1
clone_size: few
v_call: TRBV7-3
cdr3_nt: TGTGCCAGCAGCTTAACGGGGACTAGCGGGAACGCGAAGCAGTTCTTC
cdr3_aa: CASSLTGTSGNAKQFF

d_call: TRBD1
j_call: TRBJ1-6
clone_size: -
v_call: TRBV3-1/TRBV3-2
cdr3_nt: TGTGCCAGCAGCCGAGGACAGGGGCGATCTTCGAGGGCGGCCCTCCACTTT
cdr3_aa: CASSRGQGRSSRAALHF

d_call: TRBD1
j_call: TRBJ2-7
clone_size: -
v_call: TRBV6-5
cdr3_nt: TGTGCCAGCAAGAATGACAGGGCGAGCTCCTACGAGCAGTACTTC
cdr3_aa: CASKNDRASSYEQYF

d_call: -
j_call: TRBJ1-1
clone_size: -
v_call: TRBV5-1
cdr3_nt: TGCGCCAGCAGCTTGGGACCCGGGAGCAAGACTGAAGCTTTCTTT
cdr3_aa: CASSLGPGSKTEAFF

d_call: -
j_call: TRBJ2-1
clone_size: once
v_call: TRBV19
cdr3_nt: TGTGCCAGTACGAATCGAGGATACAATGAGCAGTTCTTC
cdr3_aa: CASTNRGYNEQFF

d_call: -
j_call: TRBJ2-1
clone_size: -
v_call: TRBV7-2
cdr3_nt: TGTGCCAGCAGTCCCGCTGTCGGGTCCTACAATGAGCAGTTCTTC
cdr3_aa: CASSPAVGSYNEQFF

d_call: -
j_call: TRBJ2-5
clone_size: few
v_call: TRBV7-2
cdr3_nt: TGTGCCAGCAGCCTCGTGATGGCAGGAACCGAGACCCAGTACTTC
cdr3_aa: CASSLVMAGTETQYF

d_call: -
j_call: TRBJ1-3
clone_size: -
v_call: TRBV18
cdr3_nt: TGTGCCAGCTCACCAGCGGGCTCTGGAAACACCATATATTTT
cdr3_aa: CASSPAGSGNTIYF

d_call: TRBD2
j_call: TRBJ2-2
clone_size: -
v_call: TRBV11-2
cdr3_nt: TGTGCCAGCAGCGTCCGACGACTAGCGGGAGTTATCGGGGAGCTGTTTTTT
cdr3_aa: CASSVRRLAGVIGELFF

d_call: TRBD1
j_call: TRBJ2-3
clone_size: -
v_call: TRBV7-3
cdr3_nt: TGTGCCAGCAGCTTCCGAGCCGGGACAGGGTCCAACAAGTATTTT
cdr3_aa: CASSFRAGTGSNKYF

d_call: -
j_call: TRBJ2-5
clone_size: -
v_call: TRBV28
cdr3_nt: TGTGCCAGCAGTTTAGGGGGCAGGGTTGAGACCCAGTACTTC
cdr3_aa: CASSLGGRVETQYF

d_call: TRBD2
j_call: TRBJ2-3
clone_size: -
v_call: TRBV19
cdr3_nt: TGTGCCAGTAGTAGGCCCTCGGGGGGGGCTAGGTTAGATACGCAGTATTTT
cdr3_aa: CASSRPSGGARLDTQYF

d_call: TRBD1
j_call: TRBJ2-3
clone_size: -
v_call: TRBV6-5
cdr3_nt: TGTGCCAGCAGTTACAGGGGGCTGGTAGATACGCAGTATTTT
cdr3_aa: CASSYRGLVDTQYF

d_call: -
j_call: TRBJ1-3
clone_size: -
v_call: TRBV5-5
cdr3_nt: TGTGCCAGCAGCTTGTTTTTCACAAGCTCTGGAAACACCATATATTTT
cdr3_aa: CASSLFFTSSGNTIYF

d_call: -
j_call: TRBJ1-1
clone_size: -
v_call: TRBV29-1
cdr3_nt: TGCAGCGTTGGGAGTAGCGGCACTGAAGCTTTCTTT
cdr3_aa: CSVGSSGTEAFF

d_call: TRBD1
j_call: TRBJ1-6
clone_size: -
v_call: TRBV10-3
cdr3_nt: TGTGCCATCAGTCCAAACAGGGGCGAGGATTCACCCCTCCACTTT
cdr3_aa: CAISPNRGEDSPLHF

d_call: TRBD1
j_call: TRBJ1-2
clone_size: -
v_call: TRBV19
cdr3_nt: TGTGCCAGTAGTCCACTAGGGACAGGTATCGGCGGCTACACCTTC
cdr3_aa: CASSPLGTGIGGYTF

d_call: -
j_call: TRBJ1-6
clone_size: few
v_call: TRBV6-5
cdr3_nt: TGTGCCAGCAGTTACTCGCCAGGTTTAAATTCACCCCTCCACTTT
cdr3_aa: CASSYSPGLNSPLHF

d_call: -
j_call: TRBJ2-4
clone_size: -
v_call: TRBV29-1
cdr3_nt: TGCAGCGTTGATGAGGGTCAGGGGTTGAACATTCAGTACTTC
cdr3_aa: CSVDEGQGLNIQYF

d_call: TRBD2
j_call: TRBJ2-3
clone_size: -
v_call: TRBV2
cdr3_nt: TGTGCCAGCAGACTACTAGCGGGGGGGAGCACAGATACGCAGTATTTT
cdr3_aa: CASRLLAGGSTDTQYF

d_call: TRBD2
j_call: TRBJ2-1
clone_size: -
v_call: TRBV7-2
cdr3_nt: TGTGCCAGCAGCTCCTTCGGACTAGCGGGGGGCAATGAGCAGTTCTTC
cdr3_aa: CASSSFGLAGGNEQFF

d_call: TRBD1
j_call: TRBJ1-5
clone_size: -
v_call: TRBV4-2
cdr3_nt: TGTGCCAGCAGCCAAGAACAGGGGGCGCGGCAGCCCCAGCATTTT
cdr3_aa: CASSQEQGARQPQHF

d_call: -
j_call: TRBJ1-3
clone_size: -
v_call: TRBV28
cdr3_nt: TGTGCCAGCAAGGTTACGGGAATACTGAGTTCTGGAAACACCATATATTTT
cdr3_aa: CASKVTGILSSGNTIYF

d_call: -
j_call: TRBJ1-2
clone_size: -
v_call: TRBV19
cdr3_nt: TGTGCCAGTAGTACCAGGGTCTATGGCTACACCTTC
cdr3_aa: CASSTRVYGYTF

d_call: TRBD2
j_call: TRBJ2-1
clone_size: -
v_call: TRBV4-3
cdr3_nt: TGCGCCAGCGGAGTTAGCGGGAGCCACAATGAGCAGTTCTTC
cdr3_aa: CASGVSGSHNEQFF

d_call: -
j_call: TRBJ2-2
clone_size: -
v_call: TRBV18
cdr3_nt: TGTGCCAGCTCACTAAGGAGGGAAACCGGGGAGCTGTTTTTT
cdr3_aa: CASSLRRETGELFF

d_call: TRBD2
j_call: TRBJ2-5
clone_size: -
v_call: TRBV19
cdr3_nt: TGTGCCAGTAGTCCCTGGAGTCTTAGCGGGGACCAAGAGACCCAGTACTTC
cdr3_aa: CASSPWSLSGDQETQYF

d_call: -
j_call: TRBJ2-5
clone_size: -
v_call: TRBV7-9
cdr3_nt: TGTGCCAGCAGCTTAAGTACGGGGGTGGAGACCCAGTACTTC
cdr3_aa: CASSLSTGVETQYF